These 26 T cell receptor beta chains share one sample of origin, sequenced in a study of blood T cells in healthy people across ages (dated by TCRdb to the mid-2010s). Library preparation employed 5' RACE. The sequencer listed for this sample is Illumina HiSeq 2500. The second PCR ran for about 7 to 11 cycles and used a J-beta primer mix along with a sample-barcoded 5' primer. In-frame beta chains were kept once TCRdb had trimmed the public reads at Q25 with fastp and called clones with MiXCR. Rows are unified per CDR3 protein, each entry keeping the most common DNA and genes. Across this sample there are 1.2 million to 1.5 million distinct CDR3 sequences, with approximately 38% seen only once. The ten largest clones take up 6.5% to 10% of the sample. The sample comprised blood. These receptors all stem from a woman aged 18-29 years in good health.

This clonotype has a handful of counts. The J gene is TRBJ2-1, the V gene TRBV29-1; D uncertain. V lost 7 bases and J lost 6, with 16 bases in between. Germline assignment: CDR1 SQVTM and CDR2 ANQGSEA. This CDR3 contains 13 residues. The CDR3 nucleotides read TGCAGCGCCGCGACTGGCCCGGGCAATGAGCAGTTCTTC. This sequence encodes CSAATGPGNEQFF.

This chain joins TRBV28 and TRBJ1-2, with D possibly matching TRBD1 (6 bases). This CDR3 is built from 15 residues. Per the germline V gene, CDR1 is MDHEN and CDR2 is SYDVKM. V was shortened by 6 bases and J by 7 bases, with 21 bases between the two germline ends. This chain's CDR3 is CASSLTGQTVPGYTF. The DNA of the CDR3 is TGTGCCAGCAGCTTGACGGGACAAACTGTACCTGGCTACACCTTC.

The rearrangement uses TRBV2 and TRBJ2-1; possibly TRBD1 for D (6 bases). This CDR3 has 15 amino acids. From germline, CDR1 is SNHLY and CDR2 FYNNEI. The V end lost 7 bases, the J end lost 7 bases, and 20 bases lay between the germline ends. CDR3 DNA sequence: TGTGCCAGCACCGCGGCCAGGGGACGCCCAAATGAGCAGTTCTTC. Translated: CASTAARGRPNEQFF.

This clonotype turned up a few times. The CDR3 DNA sequence: TGTGCCAGCAGTCTCCGGACAGGGGGCGAGGATACGCAGTATTTT. It encodes CASSLRTGGEDTQYF. The chain carries TRBV28 and TRBJ2-3; 11 bases agree with TRBD1. The CDR3 has 15 amino acids. Looked up from germline, CDR1 is MDHEN and CDR2 is SYDVKM. Trimming cost V 5 bases and J 6 bases; bases outside gene matches: 7.

Of note for this clonotype: An end of the junction differs from the germline gene, which may be a read error. The chain carries TRBV3-1 and TRBJ2-7, with a tentative D call TRBD1 (5 bases). The CDR3 runs 14 residues. Germline CDR1 LGHDT, CDR2 YNNKEL (reference sequence). As DNA, the CDR3 is TGTGCCAGCGGCCAAGGTCCAGGGACCTACGAGCAGTACTTC. Protein sequence: CASGQGPGTYEQYF.

The chain recombines TRBV14 with TRBJ1-4; D is undetermined. With 1 base removed from V and 8 bases from J, the gap between germline ends came to 8 bases. Germline loops: CDR1 SGHDN, CDR2 FVKESK. The CDR3 consists of 13 residues. CDR3 sequence reads: CASSQGRGEKLFF. CDR3 coding DNA: TGTGCCAGCAGCCAAGGACGAGGGGAAAAACTGTTTTTT.

The chain joins TRBV20-1 to TRBJ2-1; TRBD2 agrees at 9 bases. Germline V gives CDR1 DFQATT, CDR2 SNEGSKA (reference sequence). The junction had 11 bases not matched to a gene; V was cut back by 0 bases and J by 5 bases. The CDR3 totals 17 residues. The CDR3 is CSARDRNSGTSHNEQFF. The CDR3 coding sequence is TGCAGTGCTAGAGATCGAAACTCCGGGACTAGCCACAATGAGCAGTTCTTC.

The chain joins TRBV27 to TRBJ1-5; TRBD1 might be the D (6 bases). V was shortened by 2 bases and J by 5 bases, with 10 bases between the two germline ends. CDR3 length: 14 amino acids. Germline CDR1 reads MNHEY; CDR2 reads SMNVEV (reference sequence). The CDR3 loop is CASSLVGGYQPQHF. CDR3 DNA: TGTGCCAGCAGTTTAGTGGGGGGCTATCAGCCCCAGCATTTT.

This chain uses TRBV9 with TRBJ2-3; maybe TRBD2 (6 bases). The CDR3 loop spans 15 amino acids. V dropped 3 bases and J dropped 8 bases, with 19 bases sitting between them. CDR1 and CDR2 (germline): SGDLS, YYNGEE. The CDR3 spells CASSAPVGSSGTQYF. CDR3 coding DNA: TGTGCCAGCAGCGCCCCCGTAGGGAGTAGCGGTACGCAGTATTTT. The complete variable domain, with remaining parts taken from reference TRBV9 and TRBJ2-3, reads DSGVTQTPKHLITATGQRVTLRCSPRSGDLSVYWYQQSLDQGLQFLIQYYNGEERAKGNILERFSAQQFPDLHSELNLSSLELGDSALYFCASSAPVGSSGTQYFGPGTRLTVL.

The J gene is TRBJ1-5, the V gene TRBV6-1; D remains unclear. The CDR3 is 14 amino acids. V lost 3 bases to trimming and J lost 3 bases, with 9 bases between them. Germline CDR1 is MNHNS and CDR2 is SASEGT. CDR3: CASSELRNNQPQHF. CDR3 nucleotides: TGTGCCAGCAGTGAGCTACGGAACAATCAGCCCCAGCATTTT.

This clonotype was counted only a few times. The chain is built from TRBV7-3 and TRBJ2-2; possibly TRBD1 for D (6 bases). The CDR3 contains 20 residues. Per the germline V gene, CDR1 is SGHTA and CDR2 is FQGTGA. Trimming shortened V by 1 base and J by 3 bases, and 24 bases separated the two germline ends. CDR3 DNA sequence: TGTGCCAGCAGCTTAATTCGGCTGAATCGAGGGGGACCTCACACCGGGGAGCTGTTTTTT. Its translation is CASSLIRLNRGGPHTGELFF. Full variable domain (rest looked up from reference TRBV7-3 and TRBJ2-2): GAGVSQTPSNKVTEKGKYVELRCDPISGHTALYWYRQSLGQGPEFLIYFQGTGAADDSGLPNDRFFAVRPEGSVSTLKIQRTERGDSAVYLCASSLIRLNRGGPHTGELFFGEGSRLTVL.

The gene calls are TRBV4-1 and TRBJ2-1, with 15 nucleotides matching TRBD2. Germline loops: CDR1 MGHRA, CDR2 YSYEKL. V lost 1 base to trimming and J lost 3 bases; unmatched junction nucleotides: 4. This CDR3 spans 18 amino acids. This CDR3 is CASSQGGLAGGRYNEQFF. The CDR3 DNA reads as TGCGCCAGCAGCCAAGGAGGACTAGCGGGGGGGCGCTACAATGAGCAGTTCTTC.

There are many counts of this clonotype. V gene TRBV11-2 combines with J gene TRBJ1-4; 8 bases match TRBD1. Germline V gene data show CDR1 as SGHAT and CDR2 as FQNNGV. This CDR3 comprises 14 residues. With 5 bases clipped from V and 8 bases from J, the junction kept 7 bases outside the gene matches. CDR3 sequence (DNA): TGTGCCAGCAGCCTCGACAGGGGACGGGAAAAACTGTTTTTT. Translating it yields CASSLDRGREKLFF. Variable domain in full (rest from reference TRBV11-2 and TRBJ1-4): EAGVAQSPRYKIIEKRQSVAFWCNPISGHATLYWYQQILGQGPKLLIQFQNNGVVDDSQLPKDRFSAERLKGVDSTLKIQPAKLEDSAVYLCASSLDRGREKLFFGSGTQLSVL.

This chain connects TRBV27 to TRBJ2-3; possibly TRBD2 for D (6 bases). The V end was cut by 3 bases, the J end by 6 bases, with 13 bases between. The CDR3 consists of 14 residues. CDR1 and CDR2 (germline): MNHEY, SMNVEV (reference sequence). The CDR3 here is CASSFGTGLDTQYF. CDR3 DNA sequence: TGTGCCAGCAGTTTTGGGACTGGCTTGGATACGCAGTATTTT.

The chain uses TRBV20-1 and TRBJ2-5; 7 bases match TRBD2. CDR3 length: 12 amino acids. Unmatched junction bases numbered 2, after V lost 3 bases and J lost 4 bases. Germline assignment: CDR1 DFQATT and CDR2 SNEGSKA (reference sequence). The CDR3 spells CSASGGGETQYF. CDR3 DNA: TGCAGTGCTAGTGGCGGGGGAGAGACCCAGTACTTC.

The V gene is TRBV6-1, the J gene TRBJ2-4; maybe TRBD1 (7 bases). Gene TRBJ2-7 matches the end of the DNA better, so the J call may be wrong. The CDR3 sequence is 13 residues long. CDR1 MNHNS and CDR2 SASEGT come from the germline V gene. The CDR3 DNA sequence: TGTGCCGCCCTACCAGGGGGGACCTACGAGCAGTACTTC. This codes for CAALPGGTYEQYF.

The sample holds a few counts of this clonotype. The CDR3 region has the DNA TGTGCCAGCAGCCAAGTGCTGACTAGCGGAGATCGCCAAGAGACCCAGTACTTC. This gives the protein CASSQVLTSGDRQETQYF. The chain joins TRBV4-2 to TRBJ2-5; 9 bases map to TRBD2. The trim removed 1 base at V and 1 base at J, leaving 10 bases unmatched. This CDR3 has 18 amino acids. From germline, CDR1 is LGHNA and CDR2 YNFKEQ.

J is TRBJ2-7 and V is TRBV28; D may match TRBD1 or TRBD2 (6 bases each). Deletions cut 3 bases from V and 6 bases from J, with 18 bases between. The length of the CDR3 is 15 residues. Germline CDR1 and CDR2: MDHEN and SYDVKM. The CDR3 bases are TGTGCCAGCAGTTTGGGGGGCAGTACCTTTGTCGAGCAGTACTTC. As protein: CASSLGGSTFVEQYF.

A note on this clonotype: Germline and junction disagree at one end, which may indicate a read error. This sequence joins TRBV7-2 and TRBJ2-3; 10 nucleotides agree with TRBD2. The CDR3 loop spans 16 amino acids. Germline V gene sequence: CDR1 SGHTA, CDR2 FQGNSA. The CDR3 reads CVSSKERGGRPDTQYF. The CDR3 DNA is TGTGTCAGCAGCAAAGAGCGGGGGGGCCGTCCAGATACGCAGTATTTT.

The rearrangement links TRBV27 to TRBJ1-5; no clear D gene. The germline V and J ends were trimmed by 1 base and 7 bases, with 14 bases remaining between them. The CDR3 length is 15 residues. Germline lookup yields CDR1 MNHEY and CDR2 SMNVEV (reference sequence). The DNA for the CDR3 is TGTGCCAGCAGTTTATTGGGGAACATGGGGCAGCCCCAGCATTTT. It translates to CASSLLGNMGQPQHF.

Note on this clonotype: Germline is not matched at one junction end, which may reflect a read error. The V gene is TRBV5-6, the J gene TRBJ2-7; TRBD1 agrees at 7 bases. Germline V CDR1 and CDR2: SGHDT, YYEEEE. The CDR3 sequence is 13 residues long. CDR3 loop: CVSSLDRAYEQYF. The CDR3 nucleotides read TGTGTCAGCAGCCTCGACAGGGCTTACGAGCAGTACTTC.

The CDR3 spells CASRNRDRAWTGELFF. CDR3 coding DNA: TGTGCCAGCAGAAACCGGGACAGGGCGTGGACCGGGGAGCTGTTTTTT. The V gene is TRBV12-3 or TRBV12-4, the J gene TRBJ2-2; TRBD1 aligns across 9 bases. Trimming at V came to 6 bases and at J to 5 bases, leaving 10 bases not matched to a gene. The length of the CDR3 is 16 residues.

This CDR3 is CSAWRVGLFF. The CDR3 DNA reads as TGCAGTGCCTGGAGGGTCGGTCTGTTCTTC. The genes are TRBV20-1 and TRBJ2-1; a possible D gene is TRBD2 (6 bases). V was pared by 6 bases and J by 15 bases, with 15 bases between. The germline CDR1 and CDR2 sequences are DFQATT and SNEGSKA (reference sequence). The CDR3 totals 10 residues.

The chain recombines TRBV5-1 with TRBJ2-3, with TRBD2 as a possible D gene (6 bases). In germline, CDR1 is SGHRS, CDR2 YFSETQ. There are 15 residues in the CDR3. The V end lost 4 bases, the J end lost 6 bases, and 18 bases lay between the germline ends. The CDR3 spells CASSRKADRGDTQYF. The CDR3 DNA reads as TGCGCCAGCAGCCGTAAAGCGGACCGGGGGGATACGCAGTATTTT.

The chain is built from TRBV7-8 and TRBJ2-7, with a possible D match to TRBD1 (5 bases). Germline assignment: CDR1 SGHVS and CDR2 FQNEAQ. V was clipped by 5 bases and J by 1 base, with 12 bases between them. This CDR3 contains 14 residues. CDR3 DNA sequence: TGTGCCAGCAGCCTATTGACAGTATCCTACGAGCAGTACTTC. Translated, it gives CASSLLTVSYEQYF. Full variable domain (remainder filled in from reference TRBV7-8 and TRBJ2-7): GAGVSQSPRYKVAKRGQDVALRCDPISGHVSLFWYQQALGQGPEFLTYFQNEAQLDKSGLPSDRFFAERPEGSVSTLKIQRTQQEDSAVYLCASSLLTVSYEQYFGPGTRLTVT.

The V call is TRBV6-5, the J call TRBJ2-7; 11 nucleotides agree with TRBD2. V shed 2 bases and J 6 bases; nucleotides not matched to a gene: 6. The CDR3 totals 15 residues. CDR1 is MNHEY and CDR2 is SVGAGI in the germline V gene. CDR3 DNA sequence: TGTGCCAGCAGTTACGCGCGTCTAGCGGGAGGCGAGCAGTACTTC. As protein: CASSYARLAGGEQYF.